The source of this T cell receptor beta chain is a study of blood T cell repertoires in COVID-19. About the study: The United States, Italy and Spain provided the acute and convalescent COVID-19 samples.

Patients at the Seattle site were enrolled during active infection and followed longitudinally. CDR3 length: 15 residues. Trimming took off 6 bases at V and 4 bases at J, with 18 bases between the two ends. The germline CDR1 and CDR2 sequences are MNHEY and SVGAGI. Authors' data handling: By means of reference gene primer amplification, nucleated cell counts were estimated. Data came from immunoSEQ multiplex PCR; TCRdb stores just in-frame clones and leaves some out. That table supplies the V and J calls and clone size; D and trimming were determined from the DNA. Counted here are about 200,000 clones, 75% to 90% occurring once; the ten biggest clones make up less than 6%.

The source material was peripheral blood. This chain connects TRBV6-5 to TRBJ1-1; weak D call: TRBD1 (6 bases). This receptor was obtained from a woman in her 70s with COVID-19, enrolled during active disease. The CDR3 sequence is CASSRSPQGTTEAFF. In nucleotides, the CDR3 is TGTGCCAGCAGCCGCTCCCCACAGGGTACCACTGAAGCTTTCTTT.